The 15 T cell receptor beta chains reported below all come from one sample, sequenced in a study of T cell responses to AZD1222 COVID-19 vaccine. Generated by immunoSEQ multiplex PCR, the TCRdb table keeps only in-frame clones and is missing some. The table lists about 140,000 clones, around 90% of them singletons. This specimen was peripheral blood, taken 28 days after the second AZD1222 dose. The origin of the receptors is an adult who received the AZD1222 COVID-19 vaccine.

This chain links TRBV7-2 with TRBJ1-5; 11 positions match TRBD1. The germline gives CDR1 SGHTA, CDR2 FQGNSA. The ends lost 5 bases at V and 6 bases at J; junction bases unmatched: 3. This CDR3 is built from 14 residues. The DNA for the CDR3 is TGTGCCAGCAGCCACGGGACAGGGGGTCAGCCCCAGCATTTT. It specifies CASSHGTGGQPQHF.

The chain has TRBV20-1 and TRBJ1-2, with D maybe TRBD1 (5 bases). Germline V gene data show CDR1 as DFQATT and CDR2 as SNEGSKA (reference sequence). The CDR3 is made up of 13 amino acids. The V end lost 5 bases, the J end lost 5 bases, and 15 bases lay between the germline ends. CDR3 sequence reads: CSAGGADTYGYTF. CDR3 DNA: TGCAGTGCTGGTGGGGCGGACACTTATGGCTACACCTTC.

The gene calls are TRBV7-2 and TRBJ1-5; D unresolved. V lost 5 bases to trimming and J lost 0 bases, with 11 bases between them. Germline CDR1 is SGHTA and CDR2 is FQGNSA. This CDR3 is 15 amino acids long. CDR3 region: CASSRGGNSNQPQHF. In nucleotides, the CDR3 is TGTGCCAGCAGCCGGGGAGGGAATAGCAATCAGCCCCAGCATTTT.

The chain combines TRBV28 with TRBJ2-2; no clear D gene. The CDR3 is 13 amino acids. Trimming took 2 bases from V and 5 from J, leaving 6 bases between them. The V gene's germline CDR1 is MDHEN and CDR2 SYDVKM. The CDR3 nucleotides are TGTGCCAGCAGTTTAGGTGGGACCGGGGAGCTGTTTTTT. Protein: CASSLGGTGELFF.

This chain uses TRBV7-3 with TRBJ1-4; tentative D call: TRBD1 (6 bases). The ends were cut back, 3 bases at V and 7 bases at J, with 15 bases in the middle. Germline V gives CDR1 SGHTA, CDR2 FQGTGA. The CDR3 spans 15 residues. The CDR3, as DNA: TGTGCCAGCAGCTTCTCAGGGGCCCACGGTGAAAAACTGTTTTTT. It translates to CASSFSGAHGEKLFF.

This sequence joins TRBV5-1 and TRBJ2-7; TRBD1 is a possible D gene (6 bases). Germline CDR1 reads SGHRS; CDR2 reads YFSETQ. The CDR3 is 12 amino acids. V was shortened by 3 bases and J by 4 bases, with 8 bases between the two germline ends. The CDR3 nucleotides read TGCGCCAGCAGCTCACAGGGTTACGAGCAGTACTTC. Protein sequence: CASSSQGYEQYF.

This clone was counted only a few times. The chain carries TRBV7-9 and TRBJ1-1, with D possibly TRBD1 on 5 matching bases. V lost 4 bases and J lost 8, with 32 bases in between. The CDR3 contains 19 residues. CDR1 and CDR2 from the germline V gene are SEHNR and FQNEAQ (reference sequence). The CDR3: CASSSHQPGWGKDGDEAFF. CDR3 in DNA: TGTGCCAGCAGCTCCCACCAGCCGGGATGGGGCAAGGATGGCGACGAAGCTTTCTTT.

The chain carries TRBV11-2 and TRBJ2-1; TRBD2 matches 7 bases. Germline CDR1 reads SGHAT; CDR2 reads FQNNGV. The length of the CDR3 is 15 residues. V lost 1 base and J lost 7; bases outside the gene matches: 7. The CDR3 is CASSLVRGRANEQFF. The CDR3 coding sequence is TGTGCCAGCAGCTTAGTGCGGGGGAGGGCGAATGAGCAGTTCTTC.

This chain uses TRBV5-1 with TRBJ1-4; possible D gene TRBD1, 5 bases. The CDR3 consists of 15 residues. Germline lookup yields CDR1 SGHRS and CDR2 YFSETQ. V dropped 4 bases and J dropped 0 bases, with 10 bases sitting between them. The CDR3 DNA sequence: TGCGCCAGCAGCCCGGGGGGGACAACTAATGAAAAACTGTTTTTT. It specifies CASSPGGTTNEKLFF.

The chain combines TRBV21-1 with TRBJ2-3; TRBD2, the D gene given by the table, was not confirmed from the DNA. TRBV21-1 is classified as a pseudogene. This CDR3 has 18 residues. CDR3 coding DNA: TGTGCCAGCAGCATGGGGGGTACTAGAGAAGCGGCTACAGATACGCAGTATTTT. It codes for CASSMGGTREAATDTQYF.

CDR3 region: CATSDLTGTSGSDEQFF. As DNA, the CDR3 is TGTGCCACCAGTGATTTGACCGGGACTAGCGGGAGTGATGAGCAGTTCTTC. The V gene is TRBV24-1, the J gene TRBJ2-1, with TRBD2 matching 14 bases. The germline gives CDR1 KGHDR, CDR2 SFDVKD. After removal of 0 bases from V and 8 bases from J, the junction contained 5 bases not matched to a gene. This CDR3 spans 17 amino acids.

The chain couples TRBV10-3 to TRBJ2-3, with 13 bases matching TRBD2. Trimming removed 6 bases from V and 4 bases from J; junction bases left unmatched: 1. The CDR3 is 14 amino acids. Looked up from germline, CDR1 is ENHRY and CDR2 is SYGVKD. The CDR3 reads CAIRLAGGSDTQYF. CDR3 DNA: TGTGCCATCAGACTAGCGGGGGGGTCAGATACGCAGTATTTT.

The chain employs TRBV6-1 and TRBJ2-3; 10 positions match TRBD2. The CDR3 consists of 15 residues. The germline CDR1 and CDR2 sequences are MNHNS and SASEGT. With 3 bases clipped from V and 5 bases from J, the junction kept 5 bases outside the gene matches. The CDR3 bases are TGTGCCAGCAGTGATGGGGCTAGCGGGAGAGATACGCAGTATTTT. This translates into CASSDGASGRDTQYF.

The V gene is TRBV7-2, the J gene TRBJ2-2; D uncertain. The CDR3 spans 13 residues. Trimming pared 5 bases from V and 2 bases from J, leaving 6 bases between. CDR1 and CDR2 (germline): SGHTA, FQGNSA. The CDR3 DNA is TGTGCCAGCAGCGTAACTAACACCGGGGAGCTGTTTTTT. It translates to CASSVTNTGELFF.

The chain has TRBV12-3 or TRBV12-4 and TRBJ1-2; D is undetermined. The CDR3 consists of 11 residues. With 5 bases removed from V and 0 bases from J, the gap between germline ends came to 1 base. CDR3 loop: CASSTNYGYTF. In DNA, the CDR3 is TGTGCCAGCAGTACTAACTATGGCTACACCTTC.